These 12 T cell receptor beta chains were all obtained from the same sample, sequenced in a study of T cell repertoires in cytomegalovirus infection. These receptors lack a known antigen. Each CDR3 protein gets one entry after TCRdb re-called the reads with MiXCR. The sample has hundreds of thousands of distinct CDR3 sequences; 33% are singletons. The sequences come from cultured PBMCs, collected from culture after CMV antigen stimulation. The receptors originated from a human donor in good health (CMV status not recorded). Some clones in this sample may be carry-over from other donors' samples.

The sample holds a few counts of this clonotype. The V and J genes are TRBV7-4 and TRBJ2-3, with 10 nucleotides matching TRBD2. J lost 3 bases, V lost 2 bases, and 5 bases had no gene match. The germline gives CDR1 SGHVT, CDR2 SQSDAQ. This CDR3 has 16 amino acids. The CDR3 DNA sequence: TGTGCCAGCAGCTTAATGACTAGCGGGCTAACAGATACGCAGTATTTT. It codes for CASSLMTSGLTDTQYF.

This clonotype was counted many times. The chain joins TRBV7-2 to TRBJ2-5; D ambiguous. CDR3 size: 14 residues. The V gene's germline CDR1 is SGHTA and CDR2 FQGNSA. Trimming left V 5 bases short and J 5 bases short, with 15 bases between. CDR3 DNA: TGTGCCAGCAGCCCACGGCTGCATCGGGAGACCCAGTACTTC. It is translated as CASSPRLHRETQYF.

The CDR3 sequence: CASSYSLLGLAGEETQYF. The CDR3 DNA reads TGTGCCAGCAGTTACTCCCTTCTCGGACTAGCGGGGGAAGAGACCCAGTACTTC. This chain connects TRBV6-6 to TRBJ2-5; 13 bases map to TRBD2. The CDR3 length is 18 residues. V shed 0 bases, J shed 3 bases, and the junction held 7 bases outside the gene matches. Germline V lookup: CDR1 MNHNY, CDR2 SVGAGI (reference sequence).

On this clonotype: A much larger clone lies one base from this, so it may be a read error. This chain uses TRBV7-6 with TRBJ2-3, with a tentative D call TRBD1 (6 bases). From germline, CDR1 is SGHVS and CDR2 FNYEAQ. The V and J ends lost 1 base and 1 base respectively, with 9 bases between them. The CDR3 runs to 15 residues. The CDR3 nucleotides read TGTGCCAGCAGCTTAGGGGGACATGGCACAGATACGCAGTATTTT. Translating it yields CASSLGGHGTDTQYF.

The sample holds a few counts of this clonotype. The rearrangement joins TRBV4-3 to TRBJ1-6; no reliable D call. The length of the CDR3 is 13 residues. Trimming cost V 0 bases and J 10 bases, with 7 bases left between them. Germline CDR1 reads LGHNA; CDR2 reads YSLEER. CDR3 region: CASSQEGRSPLHF. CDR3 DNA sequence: TGCGCCAGCAGCCAAGAAGGTCGATCACCCCTCCACTTT.

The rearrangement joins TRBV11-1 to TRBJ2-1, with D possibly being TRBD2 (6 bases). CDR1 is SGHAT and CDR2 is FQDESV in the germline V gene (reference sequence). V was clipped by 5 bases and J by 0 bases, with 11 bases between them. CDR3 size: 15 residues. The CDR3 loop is CASSRDSHSYNEQFF. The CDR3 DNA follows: TGTGCCAGCAGCCGGGACTCCCACTCCTACAATGAGCAGTTCTTC.

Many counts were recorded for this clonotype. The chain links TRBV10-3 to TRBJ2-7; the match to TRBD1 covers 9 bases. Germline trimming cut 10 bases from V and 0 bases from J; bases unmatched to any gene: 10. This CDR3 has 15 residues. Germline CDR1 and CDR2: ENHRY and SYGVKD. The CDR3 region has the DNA TGTGCCACCACTACAGGGGGCCCTAGCTCCTACGAGCAGTACTTC. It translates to CATTTGGPSSYEQYF.

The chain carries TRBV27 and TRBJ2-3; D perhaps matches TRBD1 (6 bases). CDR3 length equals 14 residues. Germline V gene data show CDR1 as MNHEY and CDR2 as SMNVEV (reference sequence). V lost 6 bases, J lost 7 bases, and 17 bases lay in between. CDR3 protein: CASRLRGLTYTQYF. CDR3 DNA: TGTGCCAGCAGACTCAGGGGCCTAACGTATACGCAGTATTTT.

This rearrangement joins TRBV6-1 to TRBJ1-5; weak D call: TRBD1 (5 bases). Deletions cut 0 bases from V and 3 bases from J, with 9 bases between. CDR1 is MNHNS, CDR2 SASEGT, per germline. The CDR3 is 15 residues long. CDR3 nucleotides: TGTGCCAGCAGTGAAGCGGGGCAAGACAATCAGCCCCAGCATTTT. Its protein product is CASSEAGQDNQPQHF.

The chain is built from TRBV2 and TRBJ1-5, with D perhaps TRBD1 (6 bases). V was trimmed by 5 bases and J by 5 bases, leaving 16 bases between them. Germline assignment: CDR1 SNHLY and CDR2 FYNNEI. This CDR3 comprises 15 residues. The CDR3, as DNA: TGTGCCAGCAGTAGAGGAGGGGGTCGGGATCAGCCCCAGCATTTT. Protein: CASSRGGGRDQPQHF.

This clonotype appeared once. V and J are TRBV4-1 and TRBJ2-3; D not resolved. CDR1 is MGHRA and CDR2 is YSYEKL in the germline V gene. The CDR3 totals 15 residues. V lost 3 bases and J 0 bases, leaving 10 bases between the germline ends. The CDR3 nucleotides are TGCGCCAGCAGCCACTTAGACCAGAGCACAGATACGCAGTATTTT. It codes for CASSHLDQSTDTQYF.

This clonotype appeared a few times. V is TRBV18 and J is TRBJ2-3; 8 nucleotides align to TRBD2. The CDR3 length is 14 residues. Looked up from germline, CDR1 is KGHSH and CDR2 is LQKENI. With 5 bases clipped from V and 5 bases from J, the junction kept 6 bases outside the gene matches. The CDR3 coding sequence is TGTGCCAGCTCAGAGGGCAGCGGGGGAGATACGCAGTATTTT. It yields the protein CASSEGSGGDTQYF.